The 27 T cell receptor beta chains below come from one sample, sequenced in a study of Ad26.COV2.S vaccination and SARS-CoV-2 variants. The repertoire was sequenced with immunoSEQ multiplex PCR; TCRdb's copy has only in-frame clones and lacks some. Here the sample spans around 100,000 clones, approximately 81% being singletons. The sample in question was peripheral blood, obtained after recovery from COVID-19. Receptors originate from a human donor who had recovered from COVID-19.

This clone was found a few times. This chain joins TRBV28 and TRBJ1-2; D may be TRBD1 (6 bases). Germline CDR1 reads MDHEN; CDR2 reads SYDVKM. The CDR3 spans 13 residues. CDR3 nucleotide sequence: TGTACCTCCCGGGACAATGCTAACTATGGCTACACCTTC. As protein: CTSRDNANYGYTF.

This CDR3 reads CASSLALGGGGTGELFF. DNA for the CDR3: TGTGCCAGCAGCTTAGCGCTTGGGGGAGGGGGCACCGGGGAGCTGTTTTTT. V and J are TRBV7-2 and TRBJ2-2; TRBD2 might be the D (7 bases). The CDR3 contains 17 residues. The germline CDR1 and CDR2 sequences are SGHTA and FQGNSA. V was shortened by 0 bases and J by 4 bases, with 15 bases between the two germline ends.

The chain recombines TRBV7-2 with TRBJ2-1; 11 bases fit TRBD1. The CDR3 runs to 15 residues. Trimming at V came to 4 bases and at J to 9 bases, leaving 8 bases not matched to a gene. CDR1 is SGHTA, CDR2 FQGNSA, per germline. The CDR3 is CASSWDRGITGEQFF. The DNA for the CDR3 is TGTGCCAGCAGCTGGGACAGGGGGATAACCGGTGAGCAGTTCTTC.

The CDR3 region has the DNA TGTGCCAGCAGCTTAGAGGGGACAGGGGACATGAACACTGAAGCTTTCTTT. Amino acid sequence: CASSLEGTGDMNTEAFF. This chain links TRBV7-2 with TRBJ1-1; 10 bases are shared with TRBD1. Per the germline V gene, CDR1 is SGHTA and CDR2 is FQGNSA. Trimming took 1 base from V and 0 from J; bases not matched to a gene: 5. This CDR3 comprises 17 residues.

The chain links TRBV7-2 to TRBJ1-1; D is unresolved. The CDR3 covers 15 residues. V dropped 5 bases and J dropped 5 bases, with 18 bases sitting between them. The germline gives CDR1 SGHTA, CDR2 FQGNSA. CDR3 region: CASSPNRGKGTEAFF. CDR3 DNA sequence: TGTGCCAGCAGCCCTAACCGGGGTAAAGGGACTGAAGCTTTCTTT.

This clone appeared a few times. The V call is TRBV7-7, the J call TRBJ2-1, with 9 nucleotides matching TRBD2. The trim removed 4 bases at V and 9 bases at J, leaving 13 bases unmatched. The germline V gene encodes CDR1 SSHAT and CDR2 FNYEAQ (reference sequence). The CDR3 has 16 residues. The CDR3 nucleotides read TGTGCCAGCAGCTCCGAGTTGGCGGGAGGGAGAGGTGAGCAGTTCTTC. Translated, it gives CASSSELAGGRGEQFF.

The chain recombines TRBV14 with TRBJ1-3, with D possibly TRBD1 on 5 matching bases. The CDR3 spans 16 residues. V gave up 0 bases and J gave up 0 bases, with 9 bases separating them. CDR1 and CDR2 (germline): SGHDN, FVKESK. The CDR3 sequence: CASSQDLGLSGNTIYF. The CDR3 DNA reads as TGTGCCAGCAGCCAAGATTTGGGACTCTCTGGAAACACCATATATTTT. Full variable domain (outside the CDR3, taken from reference TRBV14 and TRBJ1-3): EAGVTQFPSHSVIEKGQTVTLRCDPISGHDNLYWYRRVMGKEIKFLLHFVKESKQDESGMPNNRFLAERTGGTYSTLKVQPAELEDSGVYFCASSQDLGLSGNTIYFGEGSWLTVV.

The V gene is TRBV6-5, the J gene TRBJ2-5; D is possibly TRBD1 (6 bases). From germline, CDR1 is MNHEY and CDR2 SVGAGI. Deletions cut 1 base from V and 5 bases from J, with 11 bases between. This CDR3 region has 14 residues. The CDR3 here is CASSYLGAGETQYF. The CDR3 DNA reads as TGTGCCAGCAGTTACTTGGGGGCGGGTGAGACCCAGTACTTC.

This clone was seen once. The chain has TRBV25-1 and TRBJ2-1, with 14 bases aligning to TRBD2. This CDR3 is built from 15 residues. Germline trimming cut 5 bases from V and 10 bases from J; bases unmatched to any gene: 7. Germline CDR1 reads MGHDK; CDR2 reads SYGVNS. DNA of the CDR3: TGTGCCAGCAGTAGACTAGCGGGAGGGCCGGGGGAGCAGTTCTTC. Amino acids: CASSRLAGGPGEQFF.

V and J are TRBV19 and TRBJ2-1; 8 nucleotides line up with TRBD2. The length of the CDR3 is 17 residues. With 9 bases clipped from V and 6 bases from J, the junction kept 19 bases outside the gene matches. Looked up from germline, CDR1 is LNHDA and CDR2 is SQIVND (reference sequence). CDR3 coding DNA: TGTGCCAGCAAAGCGGGAGTATTAAACGGGACTAGCAATGAGCAGTTCTTC. It yields the protein CASKAGVLNGTSNEQFF.

This clone appeared once. V is TRBV15 and J is TRBJ2-1, with 9 bases aligning to TRBD2. Germline trimming cut 5 bases from V and 4 bases from J; bases unmatched to any gene: 6. The CDR3 covers 15 residues. The V gene's germline CDR1 is LNHNV and CDR2 YYDKDF (reference sequence). The CDR3 sequence: CATSPTSGPYNEQFF. The CDR3, as DNA: TGTGCCACCAGCCCGACTAGCGGACCTTACAATGAGCAGTTCTTC.

The chain combines TRBV28 with TRBJ1-1; tentative D call: TRBD1 (5 bases). The germline CDR1 and CDR2 sequences are MDHEN and SYDVKM. This CDR3 spans 12 amino acids. Trimming removed 1 base at V and 13 bases at J, with 13 bases between. DNA for the CDR3: TGTGCCAGCAGTTTATTAAGGGGTAATAATTTCTTT. Protein sequence: CASSLLRGNNFF.

With respect to this clone: This same CDR3 is encoded by further DNA sequences in the sample. The chain joins TRBV6-5 to TRBJ2-7; a weak D match, TRBD2 (5 bases). Germline CDR1 and CDR2: MNHEY and SVGAGI. Trimming removed 8 bases from V and 3 bases from J, with 8 bases in between. CDR3 length: 11 residues. Here the CDR3 reads CASRDSYEQYF. Here the CDR3 DNA reads TGTGCCAGCCGGGATAGCTACGAGCAGTACTTC.

The chain carries TRBV7-9 and TRBJ2-6; D remains unclear. Germline lookup yields CDR1 SEHNR and CDR2 FQNEAQ (reference sequence). V was clipped by 4 bases and J by 2 bases, with 0 bases between them. This CDR3 comprises 12 residues. The CDR3 protein is CASSSGANVLTF. CDR3 coding DNA: TGTGCCAGCAGCTCTGGGGCCAACGTCCTGACTTTC.

The rearrangement uses TRBV7-9 and TRBJ2-1; D not certain. CDR1 is SEHNR and CDR2 is FQNEAQ in the germline V gene (reference sequence). Trimming took off 1 base at V and 9 bases at J, with 4 bases between the two ends. This CDR3 spans 11 amino acids. CDR3 nucleotide sequence: TGTGCCAGCAGCTTAGTAGGTGAGCAGTTCTTC. Amino acids: CASSLVGEQFF.

This chain joins TRBV5-1 and TRBJ2-5; TRBD2 aligns across 9 bases. V dropped 4 bases and J dropped 2; count of bases not matched to a gene: 12. CDR1 SGHRS and CDR2 YFSETQ come from the germline V gene. The CDR3 is made up of 17 amino acids. The CDR3 DNA follows: TGCGCCAGCAGCACGGGACTAGCCAATACCCTACAAGAGACCCAGTACTTC. Amino acid sequence: CASSTGLANTLQETQYF.

This chain connects TRBV5-1 to TRBJ2-7; D ambiguous. The CDR3 spans 15 residues. The germline V gene has CDR1 SGHRS and CDR2 YFSETQ. Trimming removed 2 bases at V and 0 bases at J, with 12 bases between. CDR3: CASSFGVADSYEQYF. The DNA for the CDR3 is TGCGCCAGCAGCTTCGGAGTCGCGGACTCCTACGAGCAGTACTTC.

The V and J genes are TRBV7-2 and TRBJ2-1; 12 nucleotides match TRBD1. Per the germline V gene, CDR1 is SGHTA and CDR2 is FQGNSA. The CDR3 extends over 17 amino acids. Germline trimming cut 2 bases from V and 5 bases from J; bases unmatched to any gene: 7. The CDR3 protein is CASSLLVGTGGHNEQFF. For the CDR3, the DNA is TGTGCCAGCAGCTTACTTGTAGGGACAGGGGGCCACAATGAGCAGTTCTTC.

This clone has a handful of counts. The junction departs from germline at one end; a sequencing error may be responsible. V usage is TRBV5-5 and J usage is TRBJ1-1, with D possibly TRBD1 on 6 matching bases. This CDR3 has 13 amino acids. CDR1 is SGHKS, CDR2 YYEKEE, per germline (reference sequence). This chain's CDR3 is CASLRGGPRSWVF. The CDR3 DNA is TGTGCCAGCCTGAGGGGGGGCCCCCGAAGCTGGGTCTTT.

The count of this clone is one. V usage is TRBV18 and J usage is TRBJ2-4; a possible D gene is TRBD2 (7 bases). Trimming took off 3 bases at V and 2 bases at J, with 14 bases between the two ends. The CDR3 is 16 amino acids. Per the germline V gene, CDR1 is KGHSH and CDR2 is LQKENI. The chain's CDR3 is CASSPEGGLTKNIQYF. The DNA of the CDR3 is TGTGCCAGCTCACCGGAGGGGGGGTTAACCAAAAACATTCAGTACTTC.

The V gene is TRBV7-3, the J gene TRBJ2-3; 9 bases are a match to TRBD2. The CDR3 has 15 residues. V lost 5 bases and J lost 4; bases outside the gene matches: 7. Germline V gene sequence: CDR1 SGHTA, CDR2 FQGTGA. The CDR3 nucleotides are TGTGCCAGCAGCCCAATAGCGGGAGACCCAGATACGCAGTATTTT. It codes for CASSPIAGDPDTQYF.

The rearrangement links TRBV11-2 to TRBJ1-3, with D uncertain. The V end was cut by 4 bases, the J end by 7 bases, with 11 bases between. This CDR3 region has 13 residues. CDR1 is SGHAT and CDR2 is FQNNGV in the germline V gene. This chain's CDR3 is CASSSLSGNTIYF. Here the CDR3 DNA reads TGTGCCAGCAGCTCCTTGTCGGGGAACACCATATATTTT.

The genes are TRBV19 and TRBJ1-2, with 11 bases fitting TRBD1. V lost 4 bases to trimming and J lost 7 bases; unmatched junction nucleotides: 5. The CDR3 runs 14 residues. Germline V gene sequence: CDR1 LNHDA, CDR2 SQIVND (reference sequence). DNA of the CDR3: TGTGCCAGTAGTACTGGGACAGGGGGGAGTGGCTACACCTTC. It specifies CASSTGTGGSGYTF.

The chain couples TRBV19 to TRBJ2-7; 11 nucleotides align to TRBD1. The CDR3 runs to 12 residues. CDR1 and CDR2 from the germline V gene are LNHDA and SQIVND (reference sequence). The V gene end was trimmed by 10 bases and the J gene end by 2 bases; junction bases not matched to a gene: 1. DNA for the CDR3: TGTGCCACGGGACAGGGGGCCTACGAGCAGTACTTC. This sequence encodes CATGQGAYEQYF. The full variable domain, rest sourced from reference TRBV19 and TRBJ2-7, is DGGITQSPKYLFRKEGQNVTLSCEQNLNHDAMYWYRQDPGQGLRLIYYSQIVNDFQKGDIAEGYSVSREKKESFPLTVTSAQKNPTAFYLCATGQGAYEQYFGPGTRLTVT.

The chain combines TRBV7-2 with TRBJ1-2; D unresolved. The length of the CDR3 is 13 residues. Trimming removed 1 base from V and 5 bases from J, with 8 bases in between. Germline V gene data show CDR1 as SGHTA and CDR2 as FQGNSA. This CDR3 reads CASSLVLGYGYTF. The CDR3 DNA reads as TGTGCCAGCAGCTTAGTTCTAGGTTATGGCTACACCTTC.

The V and J genes are TRBV10-3 and TRBJ1-1; TRBD1 matches at 7 bases. V lost 6 bases and J lost 4; bases outside the gene matches: 5. The CDR3 loop spans 13 amino acids. Germline CDR1 and CDR2: ENHRY and SYGVKD. The DNA of the CDR3 is TGTGCCATCAGGAGACAGGGATCCACTGAAGCTTTCTTT. As protein: CAIRRQGSTEAFF.

The chain is built from TRBV28 and TRBJ1-2; D unresolved. The CDR3 runs 13 residues. V lost 8 bases and J lost 8, with 18 bases in between. CDR1 and CDR2 from the germline V gene are MDHEN and SYDVKM. This CDR3 is CASSPSQMWGYTF. The DNA of the CDR3 is TGTGCCAGCTCTCCGTCCCAAATGTGGGGCTACACCTTC.